This T cell receptor (beta chain) was observed in a study of T cells expressing NK-cell markers. Germline CDR1 and CDR2: DFQATT and SNEGSKA (reference sequence). This CDR3 spans 13 amino acids. Libraries used 5'RACE template switching adding universal primer site and UMIs. TCRdb reprocessed the 5' RACE reads, with one entry per CDR3 protein and no DNA. Its table lists roughly 180,000 distinct CDR3 sequences. On this clonotype itself: What it binds is unknown.

Study-level results: About 1.0-8% of CD8+ T cells in about 6 donors belonged to dominant NKG2C+ clonotypes. Where several donors were concerned, these clonotypes also led the CD3+CD56-NKG2C+ fraction.

Sequencing input: blood T cells: a sorted CD56 or NKG2C T cell subset, CD4+ or CD8+ T cells, or bulk PBMC T cells (not recorded which). The origin of this receptor is a woman aged 18 to 69 in good health. V usage is TRBV20-1 and J usage is TRBJ2-2; TCRdb gives TRBD2 as the D gene, but with no DNA this cannot be confirmed. CDR3 residues: CSARVPGRGELFF.